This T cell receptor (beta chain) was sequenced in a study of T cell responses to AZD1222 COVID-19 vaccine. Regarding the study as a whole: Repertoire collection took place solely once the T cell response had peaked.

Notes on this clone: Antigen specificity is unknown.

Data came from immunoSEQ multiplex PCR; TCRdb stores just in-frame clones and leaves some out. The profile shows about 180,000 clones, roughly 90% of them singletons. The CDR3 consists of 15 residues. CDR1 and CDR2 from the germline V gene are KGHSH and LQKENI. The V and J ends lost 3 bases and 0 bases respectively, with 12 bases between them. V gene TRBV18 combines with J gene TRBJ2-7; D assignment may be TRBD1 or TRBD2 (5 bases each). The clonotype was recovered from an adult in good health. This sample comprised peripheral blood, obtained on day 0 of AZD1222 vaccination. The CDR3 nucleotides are TGTGCCAGCTCACCGGGGCGGGCCAACTCCTACGAGCAGTACTTC. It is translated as CASSPGRANSYEQYF.